This entry features one T cell receptor (beta chain) sequence. These data belong to a study of glioma-infiltrating T cells after dendritic cell vaccination. Per the germline V gene, CDR1 is MGHRA and CDR2 is YSYEKL. The CDR3 is 15 residues long. With V trimmed by 1 base and J by 3 bases, 5 bases remained unmatched. Some clones are missing from TCRdb's copy, which holds only in-frame ones; the method was immunoSEQ multiplex PCR. The data contain about 36,000 clones, about 80% of them seen just once; the ten biggest clones take up about 7.8%. The origin of this receptor is a human donor with glioblastoma. The chain has TRBV4-1 and TRBJ2-7; 8 bases agree with TRBD1. The sequences come from blood, collected before dendritic cell vaccination. For the CDR3, the DNA is TGCGCCAGCAGCCAAGGGACAGGGTTCGACTACGAGCAGTACTTC. Translation gives CASSQGTGFDYEQYF.